Listed below are T cell receptor beta chains from one sample, sequenced in a study of blood T cell repertoires in COVID-19. Here immunoSEQ multiplex PCR was the method, and the copy in TCRdb shows in-frame clones only, minus some. This table has 150,000 to 200,000 clones, 92% appearing once. Sequencing used peripheral blood. The receptors here all came from a man aged 25-45 years with COVID-19, enrolled during active disease. Both conserved end residues are part of each CDR3. D genes are given only for firm matches. Part of the rows lack a size; the others show once, few, many or a class for expanded clones.

size: NA
J: TRBJ1-1
V: TRBV14
D: NA
CDR3: CASSPTLGANTEAFF
DNA: TGTGCCAGCAGCCCCACCTTAGGAGCAAACACTGAAGCTTTCTTT

size: NA
J: TRBJ2-3
V: TRBV27
D: NA
CDR3: CASSSGSSTDTQYF
DNA: TGTGCCAGCAGCAGCGGGTCTAGCACAGATACGCAGTATTTT

size: once
J: TRBJ1-2
V: TRBV19
D: NA
CDR3: CASSIDPARVFYGYTF
DNA: TGTGCCAGTAGTATAGATCCGGCCAGGGTGTTCTATGGCTACACCTTC

size: NA
J: TRBJ1-1
V: TRBV19
D: NA
CDR3: CASTQGYGTEAFF
DNA: TGTGCCAGTACCCAGGGATATGGCACTGAAGCTTTCTTT

size: NA
J: TRBJ1-2
V: TRBV7-8
D: NA
CDR3: CASSLDERSHGYTF
DNA: TGTGCCAGCAGCTTAGATGAGAGGAGCCATGGCTACACCTTC

size: NA
J: TRBJ2-5
V: TRBV4-3
D: NA
CDR3: CASSQDHSPVKLETQYF
DNA: TGCGCCAGCAGCCAAGATCATTCCCCGGTAAAATTAGAGACCCAGTACTTC

size: NA
J: TRBJ2-2
V: TRBV7-7
D: NA
CDR3: CASSLQPREVSGELFF
DNA: TGTGCCAGCAGCTTACAACCGCGGGAAGTCTCCGGGGAGCTGTTTTTT

size: NA
J: TRBJ2-5
V: TRBV19
D: TRBD1
CDR3: CASRDRGETQYF
DNA: TGTGCCAGTAGGGACAGGGGAGAGACCCAGTACTTC

size: NA
J: TRBJ1-1
V: TRBV11-2
D: NA
CDR3: CASSIGAGAEAFF
DNA: TGTGCCAGCAGCATTGGGGCAGGGGCTGAAGCTTTCTTT

size: NA
J: TRBJ1-2
V: TRBV5-6
D: NA
CDR3: CASSFGGQANYGYTF
DNA: TGTGCCAGCAGCTTTGGTGGGCAAGCTAACTATGGCTACACCTTC

size: NA
J: TRBJ2-6
V: TRBV4-3
D: TRBD2
CDR3: CASSPEGRGSGANVLTF
DNA: TGCGCCAGCAGCCCCGAGGGGAGGGGCTCTGGGGCCAACGTCCTGACTTTC

size: NA
J: TRBJ2-1
V: TRBV19
D: TRBD2
CDR3: CASSTVAGGPTDDEQFF
DNA: TGTGCCAGTAGTACCGTAGCGGGAGGCCCGACCGACGATGAGCAGTTCTTC

size: NA
J: TRBJ2-7
V: TRBV18
D: TRBD1
CDR3: CASSDRGMVTYEQYF
DNA: TGTGCCAGCTCAGACAGGGGCATGGTAACCTACGAGCAGTACTTC

size: NA
J: TRBJ2-6
V: TRBV4-3
D: NA
CDR3: CASSQDLVQGISGANVLTF
DNA: TGCGCCAGCAGCCAAGATCTCGTCCAGGGGATCTCTGGGGCCAACGTCCTGACTTTC

size: NA
J: TRBJ1-4
V: TRBV18
D: TRBD1
CDR3: CASSPGQGDEKLFF
DNA: TGTGCCAGCTCACCCGGACAGGGGGATGAAAAACTGTTTTTT

size: NA
J: TRBJ1-5
V: TRBV30
D: NA
CDR3: CAWSPSYRDQPQHF
DNA: TGTGCCTGGAGTCCTAGTTACCGGGATCAGCCCCAGCATTTT

size: NA
J: TRBJ2-2
V: TRBV5-1
D: NA
CDR3: CASSLENLEWTGELFF
DNA: TGCGCCAGCAGCTTGGAGAACCTCGAGTGGACCGGGGAGCTGTTTTTT

size: once
J: TRBJ1-1
V: TRBV19
D: TRBD1
CDR3: CASDRGLNTEAFF
DNA: TGTGCCTCCGACAGGGGTTTAAACACTGAAGCTTTCTTT

size: NA
J: TRBJ1-6
V: TRBV5-4
D: TRBD1
CDR3: CASSPTGGSPLHF
DNA: TGTGCCAGCAGCCCTACAGGGGGTTCACCCCTCCACTTT

size: NA
J: TRBJ1-1
V: TRBV7-9
D: NA
CDR3: CASNRGMTTEAFF
DNA: TGTGCCAGCAACCGAGGGATGACAACTGAAGCTTTCTTT

size: NA
J: TRBJ1-5
V: TRBV28
D: TRBD1
CDR3: CASSPGTGVVQPQHF
DNA: TGTGCCAGCAGTCCCGGGACAGGGGTTGTTCAGCCCCAGCATTTT

size: NA
J: TRBJ1-1
V: TRBV7-2
D: TRBD1
CDR3: CASSFQGAFAEAFF
DNA: TGTGCCAGCAGCTTCCAGGGGGCGTTCGCTGAAGCTTTCTTT

size: NA
J: TRBJ1-6
V: TRBV6-5
D: NA
CDR3: CASSYSGLGRNSPLHF
DNA: TGTGCCAGCAGTTACTCGGGGCTGGGGCGGAATTCACCCCTCCACTTT

size: NA
J: TRBJ1-1
V: TRBV15
D: NA
CDR3: CATSLFNTEAFF
DNA: TGTGCCACCAGCCTTTTTAACACTGAAGCTTTCTTT